Listed below are T cell receptor beta chains from one sample, sequenced in a study of identical twins. Using its own MiXCR run on the 5' RACE reads, TCRdb lists one record per CDR3 protein. Among 500,000 or so distinct CDR3 sequences listed, more than 13% were seen once. The same data also contributed to another study, on yellow fever vaccine responses in identical twins.

Sequencing was performed on CD4+ T cells sorted from blood. All receptors come from a woman under 30 in good health. Each CDR3 is given with its conserved first and last residue. The D gene is left open where the match is weak. Size values are once, few and many counts, or a class for expanded clones, and some rows have none.

>TRBV5-1|many|NA|TRBJ1-1
TGTGCCAGCAGTTTAGTAAGGAACACTGAAGCTTTCTTT
CASSLVRNTEAFF
>TRBV20-1|few|TRBD1|TRBJ2-3
TGCAGTGCTAGAGATGGGGACAGGGAATGGGAAGATACGCAGTATTTT
CSARDGDREWEDTQYF
>TRBV6-2/TRBV6-3|few|TRBD1|TRBJ2-7
TGTGCCAGCAGTCGCCGGGACAGCCTTACCTACGAGCAGTACTTC
CASSRRDSLTYEQYF
>TRBV10-3|many|TRBD2|TRBJ2-7
TGTGCCACCACTAGCGCCTACGAGCAGTACTTC
CATTSAYEQYF
>TRBV20-1|few|NA|TRBJ1-4
TGCAGTGCTAGAGAGATTGGGCGGGGTAATGAAAAACTGTTTTTT
CSAREIGRGNEKLFF
>TRBV10-3|NA|NA|TRBJ2-7
TGTGCCATCACCCCGGGGGAGTCGAACGAGCAGTACTTC
CAITPGESNEQYF
>TRBV2|NA|TRBD1|TRBJ2-5
TGTGCCAGCAGTGGGGGACAGAAGCGGGAGACCCAGTACTTC
CASSGGQKRETQYF
>TRBV9|NA|NA|TRBJ2-7
TGTGCCAGCAGCGCCCCGGGGAGCCGCCACGAGCAGTACTTC
CASSAPGSRHEQYF
>TRBV5-4|NA|NA|TRBJ2-5
TGTGCCAGCAGCTATGGTGCCAGGGGTGAGACCCAGTACTTC
CASSYGARGETQYF
>TRBV2|few|NA|TRBJ1-2
TGTGCCAGCAGTCAGTCGACAGGACAAAACTATGGCTACACCTTC
CASSQSTGQNYGYTF
>TRBV9|NA|NA|TRBJ2-1
TGTGCCAGCAGCGTAGTTGGTGAGCAGTTCTTC
CASSVVGEQFF
>TRBV6-1|NA|NA|TRBJ1-1
TGTGCCAGCAGTGAAGCAGGGGAAGCTTTCTTT
CASSEAGEAFF
>TRBV28|NA|NA|TRBJ2-7
TGTGCCAGCAGTTTGGCCGGGCCCCTCTCCTACGAGCAGTACTTC
CASSLAGPLSYEQYF
>TRBV6-1|NA|TRBD2|TRBJ2-3
TGTGCCAGCAGGCAGGGACTACTCAGCACAGATACGCAGTATTTT
CASRQGLLSTDTQYF
>TRBV4-2|few|TRBD1|TRBJ2-5
TGTGCCAGCAGCCAACTTACAGGGGTCGGGGAGACCCAGTACTTC
CASSQLTGVGETQYF
>TRBV6-5|few|NA|TRBJ2-5
TGTGCCAGCAGTTACCCGGGCCGGGAGACCCAGTACTTC
CASSYPGRETQYF
>TRBV28|few|NA|TRBJ2-2
TGTGCCAGCGGTGACGGGACATTGAACACCGGGGAGCTGTTTTTT
CASGDGTLNTGELFF
>TRBV3-1|many|TRBD2|TRBJ2-5
TGTGCCAGCAGCCCGGGACTAGCGGGGCAAGAGACCCAGTACTTC
CASSPGLAGQETQYF
>TRBV20-1|NA|TRBD2|TRBJ2-1
TGCAGTGCTAGTCCTCTGGTAGCGGGAGTCTACAATGAGCAGTTCTTC
CSASPLVAGVYNEQFF
>TRBV5-1|many|NA|TRBJ2-4
TGCGCCAGCAGCTTTTCCGGGGAAAACATTCAGTACTTC
CASSFSGENIQYF
>TRBV6-5|NA|TRBD1|TRBJ2-1
TGTGCCAGCAGTCTACCCGGGACAGGGGGCAGGGGAGCGTTCTTC
CASSLPGTGGRGAFF
>TRBV11-3|NA|NA|TRBJ2-5
TGTGCCAGCAGCCCCGGGTCGGGGGTAGAGACCCAGTACTTC
CASSPGSGVETQYF
>TRBV3-1|NA|TRBD2|TRBJ2-7
TGTGCCAGCAGCCAAGAACAGACTAGCGGGAAGAAGGAGCAGTACTTC
CASSQEQTSGKKEQYF
>TRBV7-2|many|NA|TRBJ2-7
TGTGCCAGCAGCTTCAAGGGTGGGCCGAACTACGAGCAGTACTTC
CASSFKGGPNYEQYF
>TRBV7-9|NA|NA|TRBJ2-4
TGTGCCAGCAGCTGGGCCAGGGACATTCAGTACTTC
CASSWARDIQYF
>TRBV3-1|NA|TRBD1|TRBJ2-5
TGTGCCAGCGGGACAGGGTTCCAAGAGACCCAGTACTTC
CASGTGFQETQYF
>TRBV5-4|NA|TRBD1|TRBJ2-1
TGTGCCAGCAGCCGGGACAGGGCATCCTACAATGAGCAGTTCTTC
CASSRDRASYNEQFF
>TRBV15|many|NA|TRBJ2-1
TGTGCCACCAGCAGAGCCGGGACGGGGAGTTACAATGAGCAGTTCTTC
CATSRAGTGSYNEQFF
>TRBV9|NA|NA|TRBJ2-3
TGTGCCAGCAGCGTCTACTCACTCGCCTCCGCAGATACGCAGTATTTT
CASSVYSLASADTQYF
>TRBV12-3/TRBV12-4|few|NA|TRBJ2-1
TGTGCCAGCGGGCCTAGCAACAATGAGCAGTTCTTC
CASGPSNNEQFF
>TRBV10-2|few|TRBD2|TRBJ2-3
TGCGCCAGCAGTGATACAGGAGCGGGGGGAGATACGCAGTATTTT
CASSDTGAGGDTQYF
>TRBV6-2/TRBV6-3|NA|TRBD1|TRBJ2-4
TGTGCCACCATGGTAGCGTGGACAGGGGGCCGCCTAGCCAAAAACATTCAGTACTTC
CATMVAWTGGRLAKNIQYF
>TRBV4-3|NA|TRBD2|TRBJ2-1
TGCGCCAGCAGCCAAGAAGCGGGAGGGGCCTACAATGAGCAGTTCTTC
CASSQEAGGAYNEQFF
>TRBV28|few|TRBD2|TRBJ2-1
TGTGCCAGTTGGAGCGGGGGACTCTACAATGAGCAGTTCTTC
CASWSGGLYNEQFF
>TRBV28|NA|TRBD2|TRBJ2-1
TGTGTCAGCAGTGGTTCGGGACTAGCGGATAATGAGCAGTTCTTC
CVSSGSGLADNEQFF
>TRBV28|many|NA|TRBJ2-7
TGTGCCAGCAGTCCGCTACAGGCCCTACTCAGGGGCCACGAGCAGTACTTC
CASSPLQALLRGHEQYF
>TRBV18|NA|NA|TRBJ1-1
TGTGCCAGCTCACCTGGGGCCCAGTGGGACACTGAAGCTTTCTTT
CASSPGAQWDTEAFF
>TRBV2|few|TRBD2|TRBJ2-2
TGTGCCAGCAGCGAAATCAGCGGGGGGGCCGAAGCCGGGGAGCTGTTTTTT
CASSEISGGAEAGELFF
>TRBV10-3|NA|NA|TRBJ2-3
TGTGCCATCAGTGAGTCTGTGGGCACAGATACGCAGTATTTT
CAISESVGTDTQYF
>TRBV19|NA|TRBD2|TRBJ2-1
TGTGCCAGTAGTATCACTAGCGGGAGGCAACCCGGGCATAACAATGAGCAGTTCTTC
CASSITSGRQPGHNNEQFF
>TRBV12-3/TRBV12-4|few|TRBD1|TRBJ2-7
TGTGCCAGCAGTTTTCAGACAGGGACCTACGAGCAGTACTTC
CASSFQTGTYEQYF
>TRBV5-1|few|TRBD1|TRBJ1-5
TGCGCCAGCAGCCCGACAGGGAACCCGGGTCAGCCCCAGCATTTT
CASSPTGNPGQPQHF
>TRBV6-2/TRBV6-3|few|TRBD2|TRBJ2-3
TGTGCCAGCAGTACCCGACTAGCAAGTTTCACAGATACGCAGTATTTT
CASSTRLASFTDTQYF
>TRBV5-1|few|NA|TRBJ2-7
TGCGCCAGCAGCAGGTCGGGGGAGCAGTACTTC
CASSRSGEQYF
>TRBV20-1|NA|NA|TRBJ2-3
TGCAGTGCTAGTGCGGGCGGGAGCACAGATACGCAGTATTTT
CSASAGGSTDTQYF
>TRBV4-2|many|NA|TRBJ2-2
TGTGCCAGCAGCCAAGTAGGCAGCGCCGACACCGGGGAGCTGTTTTTT
CASSQVGSADTGELFF
>TRBV25-1|few|NA|TRBJ1-1
TGTGCCAGCAGTAACCGGGGGGACGGTGAAGCTTTCTTT
CASSNRGDGEAFF
>TRBV7-9|many|NA|TRBJ1-1
TGTGCCAGCAGTTCTAGCGGGGGCACTGAAGCTTTCTTT
CASSSSGGTEAFF
>TRBV29-1|few|NA|TRBJ1-4
TGCAGCGTGGGACACGCTAATAATGAAAAACTGTTTTTT
CSVGHANNEKLFF
>TRBV15|few|TRBD1|TRBJ2-1
TGTGCCACCAGCAGAAAGCAACTGGGACAGAACAATGAGCAGTTCTTC
CATSRKQLGQNNEQFF